This TCR beta chain was retrieved from a study of T-cell memory formation after mild COVID-19. MiXCR, run by TCRdb on the 5' RACE reads, gives a single entry per CDR3 protein. The sample lists about 250,000 distinct CDR3 sequences, 15% occurring once. Germline CDR1 reads DFQATT; CDR2 reads SNEGSKA (reference sequence). This CDR3 comprises 10 residues. The TCR originated in an adult woman who had mild COVID-19 (a few samples of this study predate the infection). Cell type and time point are not known. The chain employs TRBV20-1 and TRBJ2-1; 7 bases map to TRBD1. The sample comprised PBMCs or a T cell subset sorted from them (not recorded which). CDR3 residues: CSKGANEQFF. The CDR3 nucleotides are TGCAGCAAGGGGGCCAATGAGCAGTTCTTC.